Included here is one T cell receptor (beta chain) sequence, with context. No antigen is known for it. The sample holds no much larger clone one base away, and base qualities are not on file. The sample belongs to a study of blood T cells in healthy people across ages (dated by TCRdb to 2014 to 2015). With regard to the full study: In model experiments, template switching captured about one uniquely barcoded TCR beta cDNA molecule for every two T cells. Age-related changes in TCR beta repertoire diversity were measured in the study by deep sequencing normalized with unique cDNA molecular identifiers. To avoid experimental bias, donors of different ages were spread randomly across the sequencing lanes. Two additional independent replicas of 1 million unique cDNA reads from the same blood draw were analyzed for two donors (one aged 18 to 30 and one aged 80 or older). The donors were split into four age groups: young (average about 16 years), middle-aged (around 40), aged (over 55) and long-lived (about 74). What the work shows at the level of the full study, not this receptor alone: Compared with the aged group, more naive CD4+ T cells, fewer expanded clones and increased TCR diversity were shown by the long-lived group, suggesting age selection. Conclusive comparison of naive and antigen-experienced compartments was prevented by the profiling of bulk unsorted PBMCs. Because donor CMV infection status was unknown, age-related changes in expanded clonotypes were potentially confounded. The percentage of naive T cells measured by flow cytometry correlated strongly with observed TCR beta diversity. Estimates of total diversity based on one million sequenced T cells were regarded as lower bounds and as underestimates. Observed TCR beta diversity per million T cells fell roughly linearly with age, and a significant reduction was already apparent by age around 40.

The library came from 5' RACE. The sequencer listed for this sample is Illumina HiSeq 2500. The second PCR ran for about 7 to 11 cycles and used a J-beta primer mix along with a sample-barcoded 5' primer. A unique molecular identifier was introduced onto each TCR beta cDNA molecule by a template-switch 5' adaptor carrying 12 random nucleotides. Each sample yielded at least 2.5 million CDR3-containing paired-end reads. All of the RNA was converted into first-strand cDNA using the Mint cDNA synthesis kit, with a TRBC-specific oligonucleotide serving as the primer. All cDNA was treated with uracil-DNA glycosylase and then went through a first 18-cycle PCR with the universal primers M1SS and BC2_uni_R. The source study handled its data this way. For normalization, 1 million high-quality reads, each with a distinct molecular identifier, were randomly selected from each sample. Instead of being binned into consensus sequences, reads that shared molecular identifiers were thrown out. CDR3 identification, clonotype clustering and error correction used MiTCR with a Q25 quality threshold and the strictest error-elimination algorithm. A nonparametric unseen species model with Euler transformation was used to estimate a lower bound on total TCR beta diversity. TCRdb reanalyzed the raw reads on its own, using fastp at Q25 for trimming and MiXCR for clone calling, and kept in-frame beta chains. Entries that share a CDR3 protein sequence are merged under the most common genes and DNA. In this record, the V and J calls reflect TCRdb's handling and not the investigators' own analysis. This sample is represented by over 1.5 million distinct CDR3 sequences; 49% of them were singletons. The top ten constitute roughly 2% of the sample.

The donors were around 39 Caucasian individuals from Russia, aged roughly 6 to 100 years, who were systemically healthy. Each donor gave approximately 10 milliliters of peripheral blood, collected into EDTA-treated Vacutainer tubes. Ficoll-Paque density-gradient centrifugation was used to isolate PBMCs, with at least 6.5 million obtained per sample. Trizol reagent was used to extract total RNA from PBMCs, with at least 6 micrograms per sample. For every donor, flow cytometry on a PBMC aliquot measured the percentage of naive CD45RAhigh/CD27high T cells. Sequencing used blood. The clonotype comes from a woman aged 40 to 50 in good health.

The CDR3 protein sequence reads: CASSFSGVGSPLHF. In nucleotide form, the sequence is TGTGCCAGCAGTTTTTCAGGGGTCGGTTCACCCCTCCACTTT. The chain uses TRBV12-3 or TRBV12-4 and TRBJ1-6, and the D gene may be TRBD1, 6 bases matching. From the cysteine up to the phenylalanine, the CDR3 has a length of 14 residues. Only CDR3 DNA remains: 42 bases, in frame from the first base. The junction carries 12 bases between V and J, which are trimmed by 3 bases and 9 bases respectively.